This T cell receptor (beta chain) is from a study of cytomegalovirus exposure and HLA in healthy donors. Use of 60 Vbeta and 13 Jbeta primers characterized the PCR. This table comes from immunoSEQ multiplex PCR, and its TCRdb copy is limited to in-frame clones, with some not included. This sample has 150,000 to 200,000 clones; around 80% occur once, and the top ten carry 1.5%. The CDR3 covers 13 residues. Trimming took 6 bases from V and 7 from J; bases not matched to a gene: 7. Germline V gives CDR1 SNHLY, CDR2 FYNNEI. The rearrangement joins TRBV2 to TRBJ2-7; 9 positions agree with TRBD1. The source material was PBMCs. The clonotype comes from a man aged 40-49 years in good health and CMV-seronegative. The CDR3 DNA reads TGTGCCAGCAGCCGGGACAGGGAGAGGGAGCAGTACTTC. It specifies CASSRDREREQYF.